The sequence of this T cell receptor (beta chain) was determined in a study of blood T cell repertoires in COVID-19. As for the study in general: The origin of the acute and convalescent COVID-19 samples was the United States, Italy and Spain. T cells, B-cell-depleted T cells, or PBMCs provided the cDNA or gDNA that served as material.

Libraries were prepared by immunoSEQ multiplex PCR; TCRdb keeps only in-frame clonotypes and omits some of them. The sample holds about 120,000 clones, over 75% seen once. Trimming cost V 1 base and J 3 bases, with 9 bases left between them. The CDR3 contains 15 residues. The germline V gene has CDR1 LNHNV and CDR2 YYDKDF (reference sequence). Sequences were obtained from peripheral blood. The chain recombines TRBV15 with TRBJ1-4; TRBD1 might be the D (5 bases). The sequence was collected from an older man with acute or convalescent COVID-19. CDR3 nucleotides: TGTGCCACCAGCAGAGCCCAGGGTGCTAATGAAAAACTGTTTTTT. Its translation: CATSRAQGANEKLFF.